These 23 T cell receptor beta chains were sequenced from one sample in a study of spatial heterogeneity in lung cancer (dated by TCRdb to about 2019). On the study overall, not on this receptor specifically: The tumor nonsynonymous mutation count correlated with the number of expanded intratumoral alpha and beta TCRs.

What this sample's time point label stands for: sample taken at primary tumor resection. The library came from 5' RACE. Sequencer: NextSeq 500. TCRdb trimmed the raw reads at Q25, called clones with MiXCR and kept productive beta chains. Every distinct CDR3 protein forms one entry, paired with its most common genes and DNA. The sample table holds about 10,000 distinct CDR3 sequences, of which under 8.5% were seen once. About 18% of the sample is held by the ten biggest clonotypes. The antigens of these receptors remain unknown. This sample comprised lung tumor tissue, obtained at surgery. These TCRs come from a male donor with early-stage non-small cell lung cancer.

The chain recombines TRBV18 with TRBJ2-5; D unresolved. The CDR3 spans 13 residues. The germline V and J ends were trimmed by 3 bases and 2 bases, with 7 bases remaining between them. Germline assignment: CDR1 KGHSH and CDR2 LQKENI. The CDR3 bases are TGTGCCAGCTCACCTATGCTACAAGAGACCCAGTACTTC. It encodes CASSPMLQETQYF.

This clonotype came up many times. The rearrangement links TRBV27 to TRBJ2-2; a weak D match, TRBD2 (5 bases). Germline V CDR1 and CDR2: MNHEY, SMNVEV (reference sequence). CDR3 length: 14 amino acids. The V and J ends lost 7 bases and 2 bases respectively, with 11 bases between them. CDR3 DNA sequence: TGTGCCAGCACCCGGACTTACAACACCGGGGAGCTGTTTTTT. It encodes CASTRTYNTGELFF.

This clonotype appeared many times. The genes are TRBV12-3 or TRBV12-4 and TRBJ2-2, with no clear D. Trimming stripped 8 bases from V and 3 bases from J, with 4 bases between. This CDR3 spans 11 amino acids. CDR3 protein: CASHYTGELFF. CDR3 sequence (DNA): TGTGCCAGCCACTACACCGGGGAGCTGTTTTTT.

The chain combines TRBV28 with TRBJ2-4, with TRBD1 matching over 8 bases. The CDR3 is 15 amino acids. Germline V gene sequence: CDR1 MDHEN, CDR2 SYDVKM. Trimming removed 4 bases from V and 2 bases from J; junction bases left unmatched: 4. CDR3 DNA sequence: TGTGCCAGCAGTTGGGGGGACAGGACCAAAAACATTCAGTACTTC. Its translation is CASSWGDRTKNIQYF.

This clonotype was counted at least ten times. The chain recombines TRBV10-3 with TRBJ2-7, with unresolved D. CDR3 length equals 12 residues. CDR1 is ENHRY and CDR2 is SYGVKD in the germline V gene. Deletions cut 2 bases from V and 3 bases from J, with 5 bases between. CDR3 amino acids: CAISEENYEQYF. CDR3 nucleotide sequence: TGTGCCATCAGTGAGGAGAACTACGAGCAGTACTTC.

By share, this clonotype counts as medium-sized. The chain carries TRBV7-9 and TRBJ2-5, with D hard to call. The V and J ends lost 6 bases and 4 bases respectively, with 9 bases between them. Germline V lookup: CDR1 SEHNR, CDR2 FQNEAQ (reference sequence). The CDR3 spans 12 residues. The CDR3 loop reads CASRLDAETQYF. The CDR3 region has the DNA TGTGCCAGCAGACTGGACGCAGAGACCCAGTACTTC.

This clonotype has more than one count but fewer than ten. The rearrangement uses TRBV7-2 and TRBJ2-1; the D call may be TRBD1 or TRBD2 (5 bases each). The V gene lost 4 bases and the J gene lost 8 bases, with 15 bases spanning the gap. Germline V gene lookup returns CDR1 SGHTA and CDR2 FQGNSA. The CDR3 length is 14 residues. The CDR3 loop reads CASSSYQRGDEQFF. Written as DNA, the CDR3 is TGTGCCAGCAGCTCATATCAGAGGGGCGATGAGCAGTTCTTC.

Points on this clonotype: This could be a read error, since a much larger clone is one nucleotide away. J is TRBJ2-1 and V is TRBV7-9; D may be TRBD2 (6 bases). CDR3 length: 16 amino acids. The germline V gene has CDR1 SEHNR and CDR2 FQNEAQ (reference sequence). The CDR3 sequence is CVSTKTGGGGYNEQFF. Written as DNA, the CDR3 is TGTGTCAGCACAAAAACCGGGGGAGGCGGCTACAATGAGCAGTTCTTC.

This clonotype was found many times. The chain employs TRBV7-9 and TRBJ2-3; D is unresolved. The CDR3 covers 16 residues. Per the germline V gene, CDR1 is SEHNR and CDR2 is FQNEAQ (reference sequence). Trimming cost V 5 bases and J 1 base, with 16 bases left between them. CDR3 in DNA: TGTGCCAGCAGCCTGAACAACGAACTCCGCACAGATACGCAGTATTTT. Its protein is CASSLNNELRTDTQYF.

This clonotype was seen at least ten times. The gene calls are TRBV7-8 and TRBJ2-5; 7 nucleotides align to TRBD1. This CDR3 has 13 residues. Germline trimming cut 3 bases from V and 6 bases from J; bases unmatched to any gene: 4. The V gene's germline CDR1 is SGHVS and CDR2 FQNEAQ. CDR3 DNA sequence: TGTGCCAGCAGCTTCTACAGGGGACAGACCCAGTACTTC. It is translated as CASSFYRGQTQYF.

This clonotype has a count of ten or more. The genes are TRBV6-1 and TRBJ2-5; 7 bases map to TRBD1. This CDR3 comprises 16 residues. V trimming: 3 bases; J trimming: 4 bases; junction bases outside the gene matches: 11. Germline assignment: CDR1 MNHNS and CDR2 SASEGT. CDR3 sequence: CASSDFRQPGGETQYF. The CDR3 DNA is TGTGCCAGCAGTGACTTCCGACAACCAGGGGGAGAGACCCAGTACTTC.

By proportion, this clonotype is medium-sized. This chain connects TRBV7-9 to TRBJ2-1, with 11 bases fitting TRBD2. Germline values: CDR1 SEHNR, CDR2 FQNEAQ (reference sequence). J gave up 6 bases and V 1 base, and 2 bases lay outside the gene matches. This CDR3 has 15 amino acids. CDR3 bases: TGTGCCAGCAGCTTAGAACTAGCGGGAGCCAATGAGCAGTTCTTC. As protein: CASSLELAGANEQFF.

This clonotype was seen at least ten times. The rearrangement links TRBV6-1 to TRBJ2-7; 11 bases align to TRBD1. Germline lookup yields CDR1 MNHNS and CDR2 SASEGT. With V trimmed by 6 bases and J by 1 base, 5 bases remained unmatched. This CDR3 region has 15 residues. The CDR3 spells CASRTGTGGSYEQYF. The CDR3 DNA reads TGTGCCAGCAGAACCGGGACAGGGGGATCCTACGAGCAGTACTTC.

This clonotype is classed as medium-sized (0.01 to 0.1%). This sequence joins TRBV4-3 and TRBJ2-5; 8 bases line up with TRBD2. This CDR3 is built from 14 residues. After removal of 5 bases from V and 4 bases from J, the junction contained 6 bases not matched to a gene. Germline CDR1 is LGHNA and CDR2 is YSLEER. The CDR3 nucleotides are TGCGCCAGCAGCTACAGCGGGGGAGGAGAGACCCAGTACTTC. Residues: CASSYSGGGETQYF.

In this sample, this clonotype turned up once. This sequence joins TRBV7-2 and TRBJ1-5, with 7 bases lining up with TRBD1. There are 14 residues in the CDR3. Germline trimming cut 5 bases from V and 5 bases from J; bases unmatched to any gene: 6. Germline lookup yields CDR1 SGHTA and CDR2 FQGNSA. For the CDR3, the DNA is TGTGCCAGCAGCCGGGGACAGATGGATCAGCCCCAGCATTTT. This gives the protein CASSRGQMDQPQHF.

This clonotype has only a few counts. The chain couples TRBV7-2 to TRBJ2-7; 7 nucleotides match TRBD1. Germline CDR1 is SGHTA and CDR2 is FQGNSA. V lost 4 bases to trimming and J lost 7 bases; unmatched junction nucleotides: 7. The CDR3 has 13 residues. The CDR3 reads CASSSRQGGEQYF. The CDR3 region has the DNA TGTGCCAGCAGCTCTCGACAGGGCGGGGAGCAGTACTTC.

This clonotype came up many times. CDR3: CASRTSGVDTQYF. In DNA form, the CDR3 reads TGTGCCAGCAGAACTAGCGGGGTAGATACGCAGTATTTT. This sequence joins TRBV6-2 or TRBV6-3 and TRBJ2-3, with 10 bases fitting TRBD2. The V gene end was trimmed by 6 bases and the J gene end by 5 bases; junction bases not matched to a gene: 2. The CDR3 is 13 residues long. Germline CDR1 reads MNHEY; CDR2 reads SVGEGT.

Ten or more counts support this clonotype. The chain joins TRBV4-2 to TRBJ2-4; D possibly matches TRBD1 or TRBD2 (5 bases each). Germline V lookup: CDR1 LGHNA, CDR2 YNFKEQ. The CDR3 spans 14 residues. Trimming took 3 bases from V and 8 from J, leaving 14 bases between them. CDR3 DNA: TGTGCCAGCAGCCAGATCGGGGCTTTAGACATTCAGTACTTC. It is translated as CASSQIGALDIQYF.

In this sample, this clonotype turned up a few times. Here the CDR3 DNA reads TGTGCCAGCAGGGGACAGGGGCCCCCCTATGGCTACACCTTC. This gives the protein CASRGQGPPYGYTF. This rearrangement joins TRBV27 to TRBJ1-2; 10 positions match TRBD1. The ends lost 6 bases at V and 4 bases at J; junction bases unmatched: 5. This CDR3 contains 14 residues. Germline V gene data show CDR1 as MNHEY and CDR2 as SMNVEV (reference sequence).

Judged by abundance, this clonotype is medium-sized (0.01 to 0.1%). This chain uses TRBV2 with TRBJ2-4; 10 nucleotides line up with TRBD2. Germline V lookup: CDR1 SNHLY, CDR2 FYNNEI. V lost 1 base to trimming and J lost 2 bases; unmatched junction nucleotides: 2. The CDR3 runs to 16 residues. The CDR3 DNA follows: TGTGCCAGCAGTGAAGAAGCGGGGGGGCCCAAAAACATTCAGTACTTC. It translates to CASSEEAGGPKNIQYF. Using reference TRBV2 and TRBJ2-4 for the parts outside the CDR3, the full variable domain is EPEVTQTPSHQVTQMGQEVILRCVPISNHLYFYWYRQILGQKVEFLVSFYNNEISEKSEIFDDQFSVERPDGSNFTLKIRSTKLEDSAMYFCASSEEAGGPKNIQYFGAGTRLSVL.

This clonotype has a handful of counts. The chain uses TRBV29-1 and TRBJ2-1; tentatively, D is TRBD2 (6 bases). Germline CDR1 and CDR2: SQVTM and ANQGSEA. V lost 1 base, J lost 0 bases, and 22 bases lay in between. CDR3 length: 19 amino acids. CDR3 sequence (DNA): TGCAGCGTTGAAGGCCAGATCGGGCGGGGTCAAAGCTCCTACAATGAGCAGTTCTTC. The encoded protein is CSVEGQIGRGQSSYNEQFF.

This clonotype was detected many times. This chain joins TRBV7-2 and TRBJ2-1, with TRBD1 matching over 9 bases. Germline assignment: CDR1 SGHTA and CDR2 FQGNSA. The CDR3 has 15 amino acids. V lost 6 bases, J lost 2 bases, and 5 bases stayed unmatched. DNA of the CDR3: TGTGCCAGCAGTTACCGACAGGGGGCCTACAATGAGCAGTTCTTC. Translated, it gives CASSYRQGAYNEQFF. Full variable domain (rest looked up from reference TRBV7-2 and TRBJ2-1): GAGVSQSPSNKVTEKGKDVELRCDPISGHTALYWYRQSLGQGLEFLIYFQGNSAPDKSGLPSDRFSAERTGGSVSTLTIQRTQQEDSAVYLCASSYRQGAYNEQFFGPGTRLTVL.

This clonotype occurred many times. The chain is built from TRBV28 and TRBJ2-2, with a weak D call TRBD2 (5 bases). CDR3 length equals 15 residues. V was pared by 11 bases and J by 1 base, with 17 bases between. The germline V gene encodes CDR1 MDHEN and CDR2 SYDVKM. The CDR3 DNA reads TGTGCCGGCTCCCCTCCCGGGAAGAACACCGGGGAGCTGTTTTTT. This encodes CAGSPPGKNTGELFF.